These T cell receptor beta chains were read from a single sample in a study of OX40 agonist ivuxolimab in advanced cancers. Generated by immunoSEQ multiplex PCR, the TCRdb table keeps only in-frame clones and is missing some. Among under 90,000 clones, 85% to 95% were seen once, and the ten largest hold 0.32%. The sequences come from CD4+ or CD8+ T cells sorted from blood, collected in a trial of the OX40 agonist ivuxolimab. The source is an adult with an advanced solid tumor such as melanoma, head and neck, liver or kidney cancer. The CDR3 runs from the conserved cysteine through the conserved F or W. D genes are given only for firm matches. Only part of the rows carry a size: once, few, many, or a class if the clone is expanded.

j_call d_call v_call clone_size cdr3_nt cdr3_aa
TRBJ2-1 TRBD1 TRBV5-4 - TGTGCCAGCAGCTTGGAGCAGGGGGCCTATGAGCAGTTCTTC CASSLEQGAYEQFF
TRBJ2-1 TRBD1 TRBV6-6 - TGTGCCAGCAACCCCGGGACAGGGCTTAATGAGCAGTTCTTC CASNPGTGLNEQFF
TRBJ2-1 TRBD2 TRBV19 - TGTGCCAGTAGGGGCGTGGGCGGGAGGATTTATGAGCAGTTCTTC CASRGVGGRIYEQFF
TRBJ2-1 - TRBV6-1 - TGTGCCAGCAGTGACCTTGGTAGCGGAGATTACAATGAGCAGTTCTTC CASSDLGSGDYNEQFF
TRBJ2-7 TRBD1 TRBV10-3 - TGTGCCACCAAGGTAGGGGGCGCGGTTTACGAGCAGTACTTC CATKVGGAVYEQYF
TRBJ2-1 - TRBV29-1 - TGCAGCGGGAGGGCCTCCTACAATGAGCAGTTCTTC CSGRASYNEQFF
TRBJ2-7 - TRBV6-4 - TGTGCCAGCAGCATATTCCCTTCAACGGTCCAGGGGGAGCAGTACTTC CASSIFPSTVQGEQYF
TRBJ2-3 TRBD2 TRBV5-4 - TGTGCCAGCACTACGGGACTAGCGGGGGATACGCAGTATTTT CASTTGLAGDTQYF
TRBJ1-1 - TRBV6-1 - TGTGCCAGCACCCGACTCGGGAGCACTGAAGCTTTCTTT CASTRLGSTEAFF
TRBJ1-2 - TRBV30 - TGTGCCTGGAAGGCAGGGGCAGGTGGCTACACCTTC CAWKAGAGGYTF
TRBJ2-5 - TRBV5-1 - TGCGCCAGCAGCGGGGGAGGGGGACAAGAGACCCAGTACTTC CASSGGGGQETQYF
TRBJ1-5 - TRBV19 - TGTGCCAGTAGTATGGGGGCAGGTAATCAGCCCCAGCATTTT CASSMGAGNQPQHF
TRBJ2-1 TRBD2 TRBV4-3 - TGCGCCAGCAGCCGGGCGGTAGCGGGAGGTCAGCAGTTCTTC CASSRAVAGGQQFF
TRBJ2-3 TRBD1 TRBV4-2 - TGTGCCAGCAGCCAACTCCCCGGGACAGTAAGCACAGATACGCAGTATTTT CASSQLPGTVSTDTQYF
TRBJ2-3 TRBD2 TRBV10-1 - TGCGCCAGCAGTTTCGGACTAGCGGGAGGATCAGATACGCAGTATTTT CASSFGLAGGSDTQYF
TRBJ2-7 TRBD1 TRBV7-9 - TGTGCCAGCTCGACAGGGGTAAGGCAGTACTTC CASSTGVRQYF
TRBJ2-3 - TRBV5-1 - TGCGCCAGCAGCCTCTCGGGGGTTCAAGATACGCAGTATTTT CASSLSGVQDTQYF
TRBJ2-3 - TRBV9 - TGTGCCAGCAGCCCTTTAAATGGGGTCGGAGGTTCTACGCAGTATTTT CASSPLNGVGGSTQYF
TRBJ2-7 TRBD2 TRBV6-6 few TGTGCCAGCCAGGGGCTAGCGGGAGCCGAGCAGTACTTC CASQGLAGAEQYF
TRBJ2-1 - TRBV28 - TGTGCCAGCATGGACAGTTCCTACAATGAGCAGTTCTTC CASMDSSYNEQFF
TRBJ2-1 - TRBV9 - TGTGCCAGCAGCGCTGACACGACGACTGGATACAATGAGCAGTTCTTC CASSADTTTGYNEQFF
TRBJ2-2 - TRBV27 - TGTGCCAGCAGCTTTAATTGGGGCCCAAACACCGGGGAGCTGTTTTTT CASSFNWGPNTGELFF
TRBJ1-4 - TRBV19 - TGTGCCAGTAGTATCTCCGGGTTTGGGGGCGAAAAACTGTTTTTT CASSISGFGGEKLFF
TRBJ2-7 TRBD2 TRBV7-2 - TGTGCCAGCAGCTATAGCGGGTCCTACGAGCAGTACTTC CASSYSGSYEQYF
TRBJ2-4 TRBD2 TRBV4-1 - TGCGCCAGCAGCCAGGAATACGCCGGCGGGGAGGGTGCCAAAAACATTCAGTACTTC CASSQEYAGGEGAKNIQYF
TRBJ2-1 - TRBV6-1 - TGTGCCAGCAGTGGCAGGGTCGATGAGCAGTTCTTC CASSGRVDEQFF
TRBJ1-2 - TRBV7-9 - TGTGCCAGCAGCTTAGGGCAGGGCGGATGGGGCTACACCTTC CASSLGQGGWGYTF
TRBJ1-2 - TRBV4-3 - TGCGCCAGCAGCCAAGGTCTGAGGCAGGGCTACACCTTC CASSQGLRQGYTF
TRBJ1-1 - TRBV12-5 - TGTGCTAGTGGTCAACTGGGCCTGAACACTGAAGCTTTCTTT CASGQLGLNTEAFF
TRBJ1-1 - TRBV7-2 - TGTGCCAGCTTGGCTGGGGGGTACACTGAAGCTTTCTTT CASLAGGYTEAFF
TRBJ2-7 TRBD2 TRBV19 - TGTGCCAGTAGTATAGACAGCGGGGGGACGCCCTACGAGCAGTACTTC CASSIDSGGTPYEQYF
TRBJ2-2 - TRBV5-1 - TGCGCCAGCAGCTTGAGTCAAAGGACGTCCGGGGAGCTGTTTTTT CASSLSQRTSGELFF
TRBJ2-3 - TRBV27 - TGTGCCAGCAGTTTATCCCCCACCGCAGATACGCAGTATTTT CASSLSPTADTQYF
TRBJ2-5 TRBD2 TRBV4-3 - TGCGCCAGCAGCCAAGTGGTGGGTAGCGGGAGGGCTCCGGAGACCCAGTACTTC CASSQVVGSGRAPETQYF
TRBJ1-1 - TRBV5-1 - TGCGCCAGCAGCTTGGATGCGGGGAACACTGAAGCTTTCTTT CASSLDAGNTEAFF
TRBJ1-1 TRBD1 TRBV6-6 - TGTGCCAGCAGCCGCCGGGACAGAGGGAACATTGAAGCTTTCTTT CASSRRDRGNIEAFF
TRBJ2-3 TRBD2 TRBV11-1 - TGTGCCAGCAGCCCGGGGGGATATAGCACAGATACGCAGTATTTT CASSPGGYSTDTQYF
TRBJ2-5 - TRBV5-6 once TGTGCCAGCAGCTTGACAACCCGACAAGAGACCCAGTACTTC CASSLTTRQETQYF
TRBJ2-3 - TRBV20-1 - TGCAGTGCTAAAAGCACAGATACGCAGTATTTT CSAKSTDTQYF
TRBJ1-4 - TRBV9 - TGTGCCAGCAGCCACCTGGGGGAAACTAATGAAAAACTGTTTTTT CASSHLGETNEKLFF
TRBJ1-2 - TRBV18 - TGTGCCAGCTCACCCACGGCAGCGATATCGAACTATGGCTACACCTTC CASSPTAAISNYGYTF
TRBJ1-1 - TRBV4-2 - TGTGCCAGCAGCCAAGAGGTCGCGCACGTCGGCTCGGAAGCTTTCTTT CASSQEVAHVGSEAFF
TRBJ2-1 TRBD2 TRBV7-2 few TGTGCCAGCAGCACAGGCCTAGCGGGCAATGAGCAGTTCTTC CASSTGLAGNEQFF
TRBJ2-5 - TRBV18 - TGTGCCAGCCGACCCAATACGGGACCACAAGAGACCCAGTACTTC CASRPNTGPQETQYF
TRBJ2-5 TRBD2 TRBV5-1 - TGCGCTTCGGGGACTAGCGGTTACCAAGAGACCCAGTACTTC CASGTSGYQETQYF
TRBJ1-1 - TRBV10-3 once TGTGCCATCAGTGAGCAAGGGGATAACACTGAAGCTTTCTTT CAISEQGDNTEAFF
TRBJ2-3 TRBD2 TRBV5-1 - TGCGCCAGCAGCTTGCTTGGCGGGAGTCCGACAGATACGCAGTATTTT CASSLLGGSPTDTQYF
TRBJ1-6 TRBD1 TRBV5-8 once TGTGCCAGCAGGTGGGGCCCGGGACAGAATTCACCCCTCCACTTT CASRWGPGQNSPLHF
TRBJ2-7 TRBD1 TRBV9 - TGTGCCAGCAGCGTAGGGCAGGGGGCGTACGAGCAGTACTTC CASSVGQGAYEQYF
TRBJ1-3 TRBD1 TRBV27 once TGTGCCAGCAGTGTGGGACAGGGGACTGGAAACACCATATATTTT CASSVGQGTGNTIYF
TRBJ2-2 TRBD2 TRBV28 - TGTGCCAGCAGCCCTAGCGGGATGAACACCGGGGAGCTGTTTTTT CASSPSGMNTGELFF
TRBJ1-1 - TRBV19 few TGTGCCAGTACTGGGGCGGAGAACACTGAAGCTTTCTTT CASTGAENTEAFF
TRBJ1-1 - TRBV9 - TGTGCCAGCAGCGTAGCGCAGGGTCCGCACACTGAAGCTTTCTTT CASSVAQGPHTEAFF
TRBJ2-3 TRBD2 TRBV9 - TGTGCCAGCAGCCCAGGAGCGGGGGGCCCCGGAGATACGCAGTATTTT CASSPGAGGPGDTQYF
TRBJ2-5 TRBD1 TRBV28 - TGTGCCAGCAGTAATCCCGGGACAGGGATTAGGGAGACCCAGTACTTC CASSNPGTGIRETQYF
TRBJ1-5 - TRBV6-5 once TGTGCCAGCGGCATCCGGGGCAATCAGCCCCAGCATTTT CASGIRGNQPQHF
TRBJ2-7 - TRBV15 - TGTGCCACCAGCTCCGGCCGTGACAGTCTCTACGAGCAGTACTTC CATSSGRDSLYEQYF
TRBJ2-7 - TRBV18 - TGTGCCAGCTCACCACCAGGCACGAACTACGAGCAGTACTTC CASSPPGTNYEQYF
TRBJ1-2 TRBD1 TRBV27 few TGTGCCAGCAGAGGACAGGGGGCAGGTGGCTACACCTTC CASRGQGAGGYTF